This TCR beta chain was documented in a study of long-term antiretroviral therapy in people with HIV. Points from the study as a whole: Clonal populations expanded prior to ART predominated within the repertoire at all time points.

A v3.0 immunoSEQ assay was performed at survey level. Using immunoSEQ multiplex PCR, the repertoire was profiled, and TCRdb retains in-frame clones only, with some absent. The data contain tens of thousands of clones, less than 90% of them singletons. The ends were cut back, 1 base at V and 0 bases at J, with 9 bases in the middle. The CDR3 runs 16 residues. Germline CDR1 and CDR2: MNHEY and SVGAGI. Turning to this clone: Its cognate antigen is unknown.

This material consisted of unsorted PBMCs, taken about 5 years before starting antiretroviral therapy. The gene calls are TRBV6-5 and TRBJ2-2, with D unclear. The TCR originated in a man over 45 with HIV. The CDR3 bases are TGTGCCAGCAGTTACTACCTCGTCTCGAACACCGGGGAGCTGTTTTTT. Its translation: CASSYYLVSNTGELFF.